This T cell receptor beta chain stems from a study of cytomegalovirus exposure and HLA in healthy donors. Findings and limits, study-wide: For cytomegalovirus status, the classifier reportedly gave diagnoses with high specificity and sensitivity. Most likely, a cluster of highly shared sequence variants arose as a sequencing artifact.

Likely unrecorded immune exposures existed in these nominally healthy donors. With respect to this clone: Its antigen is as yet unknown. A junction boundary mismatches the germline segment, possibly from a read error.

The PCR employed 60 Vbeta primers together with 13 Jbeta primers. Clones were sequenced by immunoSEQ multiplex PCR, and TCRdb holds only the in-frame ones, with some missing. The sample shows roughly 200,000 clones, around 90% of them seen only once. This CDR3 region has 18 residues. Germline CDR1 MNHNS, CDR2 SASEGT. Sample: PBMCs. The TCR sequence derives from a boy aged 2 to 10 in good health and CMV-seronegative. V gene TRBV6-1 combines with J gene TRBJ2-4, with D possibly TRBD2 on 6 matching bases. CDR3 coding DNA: TGTGCCAGCAGTGAAGGACTAGTACGAAACAAGAACCCAAACATTCAATACTTC. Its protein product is CASSEGLVRNKNPNIQYF.